A single sample is the source of the 6 T cell receptor beta chains below, sequenced in a study of early T cells in non-severe SARS-CoV-2 infection. TCRdb ran MiXCR on the 5' RACE reads and lists one entry per CDR3 protein. The sample lists around 20,000 distinct CDR3 sequences; around 4% were seen once. The specimen was whole blood. The source is an adult who was a healthcare worker with PCR-confirmed SARS-CoV-2 infection or an uninfected control (not recorded which).

The V call is TRBV20-1, the J call TRBJ2-7; 8 nucleotides align to TRBD1. There are 14 residues in the CDR3. The trim removed 5 bases at V and 7 bases at J, leaving 13 bases unmatched. In germline, CDR1 is DFQATT, CDR2 SNEGSKA (reference sequence). The chain's CDR3 is CSAYRTGRSVEQYF. In DNA form, the CDR3 reads TGCAGTGCTTACCGGACAGGGAGGTCGGTAGAGCAGTACTTC.

The table lists this clonotype with many counts. The chain is built from TRBV7-9 and TRBJ1-4; a weak D match, TRBD1 (6 bases). Trimming left V 5 bases short and J 0 bases short, with 13 bases between. CDR3 length: 16 residues. The germline V gene encodes CDR1 SEHNR and CDR2 FQNEAQ (reference sequence). CDR3 coding DNA: TGTGCCAGCAGCCCCCAGGGGCGGGCAACTAATGAAAAACTGTTTTTT. It specifies CASSPQGRATNEKLFF.

The DNA of the CDR3 is TGTGCCACCGTAGCGGCGAAAGGAGATCAGTTCTTC. This sequence encodes CATVAAKGDQFF. The rearrangement joins TRBV5-4 to TRBJ2-1; a weak D match, TRBD2 (6 bases). CDR1 is SGHNT and CDR2 is YYREEE in the germline V gene (reference sequence). Trimming took off 9 bases at V and 13 bases at J, with 20 bases between the two ends. This CDR3 region has 12 residues.

Concerning this clonotype itself: This may stem from a read error, because a much larger clone lies one nucleotide away. The chain recombines TRBV29-1 with TRBJ2-3, with a weak D call TRBD1 (6 bases). CDR3 length: 15 amino acids. Germline V gene sequence: CDR1 SQVTM, CDR2 ANQGSEA. V gave up 3 bases and J gave up 2 bases, with 15 bases separating them. The CDR3 is CSVDVRGRNTDTQYF. The DNA for the CDR3 is TGCAGCGTTGATGTCAGGGGTCGTAACACAGATACGCAGTATTTT.

Ten or more counts support this clonotype. The J gene is TRBJ2-1, the V gene TRBV19; 8 nucleotides line up with TRBD2. J gave up 8 bases and V 6 bases, and 15 bases lay outside the gene matches. The CDR3 extends over 16 amino acids. Germline lookup yields CDR1 LNHDA and CDR2 SQIVND (reference sequence). The CDR3 region is CASSPIWSGGFDEQFF. For the CDR3, the DNA is TGTGCCAGTAGCCCGATCTGGAGCGGGGGCTTCGATGAGCAGTTCTTC. The complete variable domain, with remaining parts taken from reference TRBV19 and TRBJ2-1, reads DGGITQSPKYLFRKEGQNVTLSCEQNLNHDAMYWYRQDPGQGLRLIYYSQIVNDFQKGDIAEGYSVSREKKESFPLTVTSAQKNPTAFYLCASSPIWSGGFDEQFFGPGTRLTVL.

This sequence joins TRBV10-1 and TRBJ2-1; TRBD2 aligns across 11 bases. Trimming at V came to 6 bases and at J to 7 bases, leaving 8 bases not matched to a gene. Germline V gene data show CDR1 as WNHNN and CDR2 as SYGVQD (reference sequence). The CDR3 spans 15 residues. CDR3 coding DNA: TGCGCCAGCAGCGTATTAGCGGGGGGGCCTAATGAGCAGTTCTTC. It codes for CASSVLAGGPNEQFF.